Listed below are T cell receptor beta chains from one sample, sequenced in a study of blood T cell repertoires in COVID-19. Profiling relied on immunoSEQ multiplex PCR, and the TCRdb table lists in-frame clones only, not all of them. The sample has tens of thousands of clones, roughly 85% seen once. The sample was peripheral blood. These receptors originate from a human donor in a cohort sampled during active COVID-19. Both conserved end residues are trimmed from each CDR3. Each record gives: J gene, V gene, CDR3 protein.

>TRBJ2-2|TRBV3-1/TRBV3-2
ASSQASSRELF
>TRBJ1-2|TRBV12-1
ASSGGQGEAYGYT
>TRBJ2-5|TRBV7-9
ASSIGQKETQY
>TRBJ1-5|TRBV28
ASRRSQGVSNQPQH
>TRBJ2-3|TRBV5-1
ASSLGQGNTDTQY
>TRBJ2-7|TRBV14
ASSQVLTGSEQY
>TRBJ2-3|TRBV27
ASSFRRGGGEGTDTQY
>TRBJ2-7|TRBV30
AWSVLVYEQY
>TRBJ2-7|TRBV5-1
ASSLGQGPYEQY
>TRBJ2-5|TRBV11-3
ASSLTLTGGQETQY
>TRBJ2-2|TRBV27
ASSSRDRGLAMNTGELF
>TRBJ1-3|TRBV19
ASSTYFGAGNTIY
>TRBJ1-4|TRBV4-3
ASSQGGRQGAGKLF
>TRBJ2-5|TRBV11-1
ASSPGVDQETQY
>TRBJ2-7|TRBV27
ASSFLRDRVGEQY
>TRBJ2-5|TRBV15
ATSRGRSGVETQY
>TRBJ2-7|TRBV7-3
ASCLADSYEQY
>TRBJ1-4|TRBV7-9
AIQRGSREKLF
>TRBJ1-1|TRBV15
ATSRPPHAGARGTEAF
>TRBJ2-7|TRBV5-1
ASSSHGTSGIYEQY
>TRBJ1-5|TRBV7-8
ASSLVGGEGYQPQH
>TRBJ1-2|TRBV19
ASSIDPTDRGSGYT
>TRBJ2-5|TRBV27
ASRNRGETQY
>TRBJ2-7|TRBV6-5
ASREVSYEQY